This T cell receptor (beta chain) originates from a study of cytomegalovirus exposure and HLA in healthy donors. Study-wide results and limits: The study assumed roughly uniform donor sequencing depth for presence/absence analyses.

In the PCR, 60 Vbeta and 13 Jbeta primers were used. The data were produced by immunoSEQ multiplex PCR, yet TCRdb's version contains in-frame clones alone and is incomplete. The sample comprises 150,000 to 200,000 clones, approximately 84% of which are singletons, and around 0.26% rests with the top ten. About this clone: The antigen remains unidentified.

The germline V gene has CDR1 SGHVS and CDR2 FQNEAQ. This CDR3 spans 19 amino acids. After removal of 2 bases from V and 5 bases from J, the junction contained 20 bases not matched to a gene. Sequencing used PBMCs. The chain uses TRBV7-8 and TRBJ2-5; 7 bases agree with TRBD1. The receptor was isolated from a boy younger than 18 in good health and CMV-seronegative. DNA of the CDR3: TGTGCCAGCAGCTTAAAGGGTACAACCCAAAACAGGGGACGGGAGACCCAGTACTTC. Translated: CASSLKGTTQNRGRETQYF.